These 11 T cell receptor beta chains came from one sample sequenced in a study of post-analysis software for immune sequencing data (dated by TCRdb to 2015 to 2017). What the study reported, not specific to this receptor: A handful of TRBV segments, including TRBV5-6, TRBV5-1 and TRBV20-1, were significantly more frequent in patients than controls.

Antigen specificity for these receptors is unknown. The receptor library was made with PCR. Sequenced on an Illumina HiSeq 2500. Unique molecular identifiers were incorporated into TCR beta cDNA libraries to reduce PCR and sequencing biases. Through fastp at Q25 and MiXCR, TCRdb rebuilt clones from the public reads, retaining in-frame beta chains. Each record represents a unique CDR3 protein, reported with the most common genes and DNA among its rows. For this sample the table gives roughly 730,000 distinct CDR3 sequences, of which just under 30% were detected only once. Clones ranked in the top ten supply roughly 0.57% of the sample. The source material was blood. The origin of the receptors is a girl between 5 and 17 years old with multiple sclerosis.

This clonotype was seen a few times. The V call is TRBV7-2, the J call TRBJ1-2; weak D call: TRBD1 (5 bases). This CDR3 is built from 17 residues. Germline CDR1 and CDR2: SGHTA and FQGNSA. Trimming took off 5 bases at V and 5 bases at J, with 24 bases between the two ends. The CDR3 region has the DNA TGTGCCAGCAGCCCCGCTGGGGTCCAGGGCGAGACGTATGGCTACACCTTC. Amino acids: CASSPAGVQGETYGYTF.

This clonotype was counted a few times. CDR3: CSARKETNEKLFF. Here the CDR3 DNA reads TGCAGTGCTAGGAAAGAGACTAATGAAAAACTGTTTTTT. This chain uses TRBV20-1 with TRBJ1-4; D uncertain. The V end lost 3 bases, the J end lost 2 bases, and 7 bases lay between the germline ends. CDR1 DFQATT and CDR2 SNEGSKA come from the germline V gene (reference sequence). This CDR3 contains 13 residues.

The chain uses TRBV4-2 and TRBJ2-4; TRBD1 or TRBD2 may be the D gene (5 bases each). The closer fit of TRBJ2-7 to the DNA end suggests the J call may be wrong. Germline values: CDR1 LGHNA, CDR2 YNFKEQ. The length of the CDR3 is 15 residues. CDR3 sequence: CASSQEFIGTDEQYF. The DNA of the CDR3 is TGTGCCAGCAGCCAAGAATTCATAGGGACGGACGAGCAGTACTTC.

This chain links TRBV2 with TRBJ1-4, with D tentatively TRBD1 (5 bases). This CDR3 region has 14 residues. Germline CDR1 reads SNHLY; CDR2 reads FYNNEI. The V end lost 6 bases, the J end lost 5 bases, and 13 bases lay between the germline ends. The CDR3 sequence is CASSPGTLNEKLFF. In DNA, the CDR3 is TGTGCCAGCAGCCCCGGGACCTTAAATGAAAAACTGTTTTTT.

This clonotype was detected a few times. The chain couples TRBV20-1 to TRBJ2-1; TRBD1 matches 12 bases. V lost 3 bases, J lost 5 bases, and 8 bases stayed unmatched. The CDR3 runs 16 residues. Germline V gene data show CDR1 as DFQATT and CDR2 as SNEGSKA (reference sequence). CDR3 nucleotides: TGCAGTGCTAGGGACCCCGGGACAGGGGGCCACAATGAGCAGTTCTTC. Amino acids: CSARDPGTGGHNEQFF.

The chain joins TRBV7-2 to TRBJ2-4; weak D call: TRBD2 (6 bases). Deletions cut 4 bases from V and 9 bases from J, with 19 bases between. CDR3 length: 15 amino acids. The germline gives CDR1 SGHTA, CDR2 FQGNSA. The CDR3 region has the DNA TGTGCCAGCAGCTCCCGACTAGGCCCTCGTGGCATTCAGTACTTC. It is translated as CASSSRLGPRGIQYF.

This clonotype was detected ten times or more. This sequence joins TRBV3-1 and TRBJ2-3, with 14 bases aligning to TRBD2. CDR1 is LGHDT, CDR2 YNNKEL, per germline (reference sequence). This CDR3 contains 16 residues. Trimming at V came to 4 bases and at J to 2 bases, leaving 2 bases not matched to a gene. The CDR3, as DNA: TGTGCCAGCAGCCGGGGACTAGCGGGAGACACAGATACGCAGTATTTT. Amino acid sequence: CASSRGLAGDTDTQYF.

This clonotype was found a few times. The DNA for the CDR3 is TGTGCCAGCAGTGAAGCCCTCAGTGTCCGGGACTACTCGATCCACGAGCAGTACTTC. Encoded protein: CASSEALSVRDYSIHEQYF. The chain couples TRBV6-1 to TRBJ2-7, with 7 bases lining up with TRBD2. Germline V CDR1 and CDR2: MNHNS, SASEGT. The V gene end was trimmed by 0 bases and the J gene end by 5 bases; junction bases not matched to a gene: 19. The CDR3 sequence is 19 residues long.

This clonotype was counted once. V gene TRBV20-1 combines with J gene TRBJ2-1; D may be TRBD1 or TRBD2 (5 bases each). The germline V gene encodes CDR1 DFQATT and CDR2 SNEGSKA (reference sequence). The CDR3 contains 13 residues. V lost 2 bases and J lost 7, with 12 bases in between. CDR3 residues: CSARRPGRNEQFF. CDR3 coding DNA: TGCAGTGCTAGACGCCCGGGACGGAATGAGCAGTTCTTC.

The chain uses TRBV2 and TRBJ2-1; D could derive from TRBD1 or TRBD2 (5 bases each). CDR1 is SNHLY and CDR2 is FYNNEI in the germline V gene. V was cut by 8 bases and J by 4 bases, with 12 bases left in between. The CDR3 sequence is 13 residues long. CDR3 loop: CASRDVGYNEQFF. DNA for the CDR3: TGTGCCAGCCGGGACGTGGGGTACAATGAGCAGTTCTTC.

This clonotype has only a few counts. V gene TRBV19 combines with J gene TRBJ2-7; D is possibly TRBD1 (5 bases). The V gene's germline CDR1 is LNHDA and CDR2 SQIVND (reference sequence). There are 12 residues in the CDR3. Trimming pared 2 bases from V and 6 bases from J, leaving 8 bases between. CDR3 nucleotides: TGTGCCAGTAGTATACTCCAGGGCGAGCAGTACTTC. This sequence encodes CASSILQGEQYF. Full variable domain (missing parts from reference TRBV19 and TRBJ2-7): DGGITQSPKYLFRKEGQNVTLSCEQNLNHDAMYWYRQDPGQGLRLIYYSQIVNDFQKGDIAEGYSVSREKKESFPLTVTSAQKNPTAFYLCASSILQGEQYFGPGTRLTVT.